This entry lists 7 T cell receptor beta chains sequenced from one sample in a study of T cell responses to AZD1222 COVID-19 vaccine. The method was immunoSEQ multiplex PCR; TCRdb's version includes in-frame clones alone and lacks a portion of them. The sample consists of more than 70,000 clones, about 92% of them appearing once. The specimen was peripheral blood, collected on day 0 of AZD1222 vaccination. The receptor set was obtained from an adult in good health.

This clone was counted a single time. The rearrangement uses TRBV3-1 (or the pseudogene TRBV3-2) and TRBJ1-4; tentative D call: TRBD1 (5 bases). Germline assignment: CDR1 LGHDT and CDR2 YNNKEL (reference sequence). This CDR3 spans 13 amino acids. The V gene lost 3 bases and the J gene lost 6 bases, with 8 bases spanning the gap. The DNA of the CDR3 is TGTGCCAGCAGCCACGCGACAGATGAAAAACTGTTTTTT. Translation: CASSHATDEKLFF.

Here the CDR3 DNA reads TGCGCCAGCAGCACAAACAGGGGCCCTCCCTACGAGCAGTACTTC. Amino acids: CASSTNRGPPYEQYF. The J gene is TRBJ2-7, the V gene TRBV5-1; 7 nucleotides align to TRBD1. Germline V CDR1 and CDR2: SGHRS, YFSETQ. V lost 4 bases and J lost 2; bases outside the gene matches: 9. The CDR3 is 15 residues long.

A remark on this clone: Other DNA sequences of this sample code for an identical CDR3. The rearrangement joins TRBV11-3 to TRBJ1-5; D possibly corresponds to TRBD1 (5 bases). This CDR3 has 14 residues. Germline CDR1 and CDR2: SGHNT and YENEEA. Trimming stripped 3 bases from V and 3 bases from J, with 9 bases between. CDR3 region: CASSFGGPNQPQHF. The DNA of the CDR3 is TGTGCCAGCAGCTTTGGGGGACCCAATCAGCCCCAGCATTTT.

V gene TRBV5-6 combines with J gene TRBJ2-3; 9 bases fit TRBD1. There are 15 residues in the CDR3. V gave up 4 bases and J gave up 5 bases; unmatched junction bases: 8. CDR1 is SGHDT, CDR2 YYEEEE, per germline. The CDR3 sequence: CASSPGQGSGDTQYF. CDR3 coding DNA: TGTGCCAGCAGCCCGGGACAGGGTTCGGGAGATACGCAGTATTTT.

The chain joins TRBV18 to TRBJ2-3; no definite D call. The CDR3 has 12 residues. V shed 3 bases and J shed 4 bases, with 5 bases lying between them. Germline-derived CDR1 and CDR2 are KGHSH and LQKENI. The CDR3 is CASSPSSDTQYF. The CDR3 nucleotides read TGTGCCAGCTCACCGTCCTCAGATACGCAGTATTTT.

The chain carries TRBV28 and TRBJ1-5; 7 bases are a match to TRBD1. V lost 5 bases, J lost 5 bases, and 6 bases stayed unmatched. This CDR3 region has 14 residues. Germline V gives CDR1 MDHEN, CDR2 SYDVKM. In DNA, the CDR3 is TGTGCCAGCAGTGAGGTCAGGGGGGATCAGCCCCAGCATTTT. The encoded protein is CASSEVRGDQPQHF.

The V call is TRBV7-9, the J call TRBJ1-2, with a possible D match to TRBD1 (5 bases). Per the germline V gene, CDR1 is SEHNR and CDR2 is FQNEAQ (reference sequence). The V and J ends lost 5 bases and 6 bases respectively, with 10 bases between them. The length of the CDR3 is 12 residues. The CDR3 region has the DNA TGTGCCAGCAGCCCCGGACACCATGGCTACACCTTC. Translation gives CASSPGHHGYTF.